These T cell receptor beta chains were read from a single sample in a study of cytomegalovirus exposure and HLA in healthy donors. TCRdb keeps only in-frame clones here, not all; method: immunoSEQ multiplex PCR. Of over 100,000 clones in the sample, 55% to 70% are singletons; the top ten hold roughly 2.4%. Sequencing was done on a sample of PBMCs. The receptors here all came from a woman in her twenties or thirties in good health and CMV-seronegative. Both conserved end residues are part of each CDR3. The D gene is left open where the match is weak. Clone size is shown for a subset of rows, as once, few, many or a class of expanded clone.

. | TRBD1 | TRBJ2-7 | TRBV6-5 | CASSSPSSNRGMEQYF | TGTGCCAGCAGTTCCCCGAGTTCCAACAGGGGAATGGAGCAGTACTTC
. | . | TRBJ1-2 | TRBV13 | CASSSLSGDMHYGYTF | TGTGCCAGCAGCTCTTTGTCAGGGGATATGCACTATGGCTACACCTTC
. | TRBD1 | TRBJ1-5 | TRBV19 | CASSTTRTGGYSYSNQPQHF | TGTGCCAGTAGTACCACGAGGACAGGGGGATACTCATATAGCAATCAGCCCCAGCATTTT
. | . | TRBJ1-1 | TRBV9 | CASSVDRTTEAFF | TGTGCCAGCAGCGTAGACAGGACCACTGAAGCTTTCTTT
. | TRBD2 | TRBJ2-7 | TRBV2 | CASLGLKLAGAYEQYF | TGTGCCAGCCTCGGACTCAAACTAGCGGGAGCCTACGAGCAGTACTTC
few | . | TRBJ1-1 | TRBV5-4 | CASSPTLDRNTEAFF | TGTGCCAGCAGCCCTACATTGGACAGGAACACTGAAGCTTTCTTT
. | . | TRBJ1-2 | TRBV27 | CASSLTANYGYTF | TGTGCCAGCAGTTTGACAGCTAACTATGGCTACACCTTC
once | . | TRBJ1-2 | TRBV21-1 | CASSKGVEIETNYGYTF | TGTGCCAGCAGCAAAGGTGTTGAAATAGAGACTAACTATGGCTACACCTTC
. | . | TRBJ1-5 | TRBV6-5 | CASKQVPSNQPQHF | TGTGCCAGCAAACAGGTTCCCAGCAATCAGCCCCAGCATTTT
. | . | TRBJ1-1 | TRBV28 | CASSFVNTEAFF | TGTGCCAGCAGTTTCGTAAACACTGAAGCTTTCTTT
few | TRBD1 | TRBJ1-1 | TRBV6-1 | CASRRQGGTEAFF | TGTGCCAGCAGGCGACAGGGGGGCACTGAAGCTTTCTTT
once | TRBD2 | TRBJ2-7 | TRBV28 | CASSFRAGGLYEQYF | TGTGCCAGCAGTTTTCGAGCGGGAGGCCTCTACGAGCAGTACTTC
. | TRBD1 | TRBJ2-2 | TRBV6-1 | CASSGPSQGAPNTGELFF | TGTGCCAGCAGTGGTCCCTCACAGGGGGCCCCGAACACCGGGGAGCTGTTTTTT
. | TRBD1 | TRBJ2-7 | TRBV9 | CASSVGDRSYEQYF | TGTGCCAGCAGCGTAGGGGACAGGTCCTACGAGCAGTACTTC
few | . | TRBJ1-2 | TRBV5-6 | CASSQLSGVDYGYTF | TGTGCCAGCAGCCAACTATCCGGGGTAGACTATGGCTACACCTTC
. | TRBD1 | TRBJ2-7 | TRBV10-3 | CAISGQGTYEQYF | TGTGCCATCAGCGGACAGGGCACCTACGAGCAGTACTTC
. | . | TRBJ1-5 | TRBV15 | CATSRDRVGNQPQHF | TGTGCCACCAGCAGAGACAGGGTGGGCAATCAGCCCCAGCATTTT
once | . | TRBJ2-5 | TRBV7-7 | CASSLGGGSWQTQYF | TGTGCTAGCAGCTTAGGGGGCGGGAGCTGGCAGACCCAGTACTTC
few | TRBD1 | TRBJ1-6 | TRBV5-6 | CASSFEGAMSSPLHF | TGTGCCAGCAGCTTCGAGGGGGCGATGAGTTCACCCCTCCACTTT
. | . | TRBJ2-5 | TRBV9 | CASSVSGLGQETQYF | TGTGCCAGCAGCGTAAGTGGCCTTGGCCAAGAGACCCAGTACTTC
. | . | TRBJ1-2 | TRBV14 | CASSQDNSPAQTF | TGTGCCAGCAGCCAAGATAACAGTCCAGCTCAGACCTTC
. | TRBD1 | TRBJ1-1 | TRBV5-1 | CASSPGTANTEAFF | TGCGCCAGCAGCCCCGGGACAGCGAACACTGAAGCTTTCTTT
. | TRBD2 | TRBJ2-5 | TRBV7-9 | CASSLALSTSGSMKTQYF | TGTGCCAGCAGCTTAGCGCTTTCAACTAGCGGGAGTATGAAGACCCAGTACTTC
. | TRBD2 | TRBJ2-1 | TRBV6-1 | CASSEEGLAGPNEQFF | TGTGCCAGCAGTGAAGAAGGACTAGCGGGCCCCAATGAGCAGTTCTTC
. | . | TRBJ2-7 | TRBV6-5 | CASSYNAGNYEQYF | TGTGCCAGCAGTTACAATGCAGGCAACTACGAGCAGTACTTC
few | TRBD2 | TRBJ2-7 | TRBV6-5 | CASSYSKASGYEQYF | TGTGCCAGCAGTTACTCGAAAGCTAGCGGATACGAGCAGTACTTC
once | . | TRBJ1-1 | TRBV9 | CASSVGLGWGLTEAFF | TGTGCCAGCAGCGTAGGTTTAGGGTGGGGGCTCACTGAAGCTTTCTTT
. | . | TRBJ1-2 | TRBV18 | CASSTSDSGLSENTF | TGTGCCAGCTCTACTTCTGACTCTGGATTATCAGAGAACACCTTC
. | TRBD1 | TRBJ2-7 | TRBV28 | CASSLPHGQAISYEQYF | TGTGCCAGCAGTTTACCCCACGGACAGGCAATCTCCTACGAGCAGTACTTC
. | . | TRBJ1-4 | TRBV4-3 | CASSQAPPQGTTNEKLFF | TGCGCCAGCAGCCAAGCTCCTCCCCAGGGAACAACTAATGAAAAACTGTTTTTT
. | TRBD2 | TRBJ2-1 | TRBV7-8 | CASSLMGGGSKNEQFF | TGTGCCAGCAGCCTGATGGGTGGCGGGAGTAAAAATGAGCAGTTCTTC
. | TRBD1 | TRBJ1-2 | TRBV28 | CASSSNRDRDGYTF | TGTGCCAGCAGTTCGAACCGGGACAGGGACGGCTACACCTTC
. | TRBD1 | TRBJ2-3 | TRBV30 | CAWSVGQSTDTQYF | TGTGCCTGGAGTGTGGGACAGTCCACAGATACGCAGTATTTT
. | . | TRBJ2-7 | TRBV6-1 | CASSIKASSSYEQYF | TGTGCCAGCAGTATAAAGGCTAGCAGCTCCTACGAGCAGTACTTC
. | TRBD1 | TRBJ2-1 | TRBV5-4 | CASSPGQGWNEQFF | TGTGCCAGCAGCCCGGGACAGGGGTGGAATGAGCAGTTCTTC
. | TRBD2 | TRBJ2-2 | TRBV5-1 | CASSFLAGAGGELFF | TGCGCCAGCAGCTTCCTAGCGGGAGCCGGCGGGGAGCTGTTTTTT
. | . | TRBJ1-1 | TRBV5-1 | CASSRTDRGTEAFF | TGCGCCAGCAGCCGGACGGACCGCGGGACTGAAGCTTTCTTT
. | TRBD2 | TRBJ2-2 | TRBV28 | CASSFPSGTSGSKNTGELFF | TGTGCCAGCAGTTTCCCTTCCGGGACTAGCGGGAGTAAGAACACCGGGGAGCTGTTTTTT
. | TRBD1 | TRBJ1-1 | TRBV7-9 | CASSKGTGNTEAFF | TGTGCCAGCAGCAAAGGGACAGGGAACACTGAAGCTTTCTTT
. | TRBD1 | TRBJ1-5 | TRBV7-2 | CASSLAGGQAQPQHF | TGTGCCAGCAGCTTAGCGGGGGGACAGGCGCAGCCCCAGCATTTT
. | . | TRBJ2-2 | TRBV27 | CASSFEGYTGELFF | TGTGCCAGCAGTTTCGAGGGCTACACCGGGGAGCTGTTTTTT
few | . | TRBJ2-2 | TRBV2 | CASSGDSGELFF | TGTGCCAGCAGTGGCGACTCCGGGGAGCTGTTTTTT
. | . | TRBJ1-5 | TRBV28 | CASRLTESNQPQHF | TGTGCCAGCAGGTTGACAGAAAGCAATCAGCCCCAGCATTTT
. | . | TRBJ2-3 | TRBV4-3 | CASSQAQGVDTQYF | TGCGCCAGCAGCCAAGCACAGGGCGTAGATACGCAGTATTTT
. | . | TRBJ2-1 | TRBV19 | CASSAPSGLYNEQFF | TGTGCCAGTAGTGCCCCTAGTGGCCTTTACAATGAGCAGTTCTTC
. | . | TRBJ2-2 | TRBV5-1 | CASTTAPVTGELFF | TGCGCCAGCACCACCGCTCCGGTCACCGGGGAGCTGTTTTTT
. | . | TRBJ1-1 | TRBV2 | CASRETGWGTEAFF | TGTGCCAGCAGGGAGACAGGATGGGGCACTGAAGCTTTCTTT
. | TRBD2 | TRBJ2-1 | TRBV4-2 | CASSQATSSDNEQFF | TGTGCCAGCAGCCAAGCGACTAGCTCAGACAATGAGCAGTTCTTC
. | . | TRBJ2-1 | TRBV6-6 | CASSRRGTNEQFF | TGTGCCAGCAGTCGGCGGGGTACGAATGAGCAGTTCTTC
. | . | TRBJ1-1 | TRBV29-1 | CSVEAPRGGYTEAFF | TGCAGCGTTGAAGCCCCGCGGGGGGGTTACACTGAAGCTTTCTTT
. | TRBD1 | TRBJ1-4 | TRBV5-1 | CASSTGQSNEKLFF | TGCGCCAGCAGCACGGGACAGAGTAATGAAAAACTGTTTTTT
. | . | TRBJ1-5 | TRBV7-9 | CASSLGQGTVNQPQHF | TGTGCCAGCAGCTTGGGGCAGGGCACCGTTAATCAGCCCCAGCATTTT
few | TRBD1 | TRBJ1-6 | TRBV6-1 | CASSGGQGRSYNSPLHF | TGTGCCAGCAGTGGAGGACAGGGGCGCTCCTATAATTCACCCCTCCACTTT
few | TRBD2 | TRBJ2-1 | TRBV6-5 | CASRGLGLSYNEQFF | TGTGCCAGCAGAGGACTAGGCCTCTCCTACAATGAGCAGTTCTTC
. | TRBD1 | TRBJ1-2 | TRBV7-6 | CASSLGQGDLYGYTF | TGTGCCAGCAGCTTAGGGCAGGGGGACCTCTATGGCTACACCTTC
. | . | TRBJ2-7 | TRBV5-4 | CASSLAPGLHEQYF | TGTGCCAGCAGCTTGGCTCCAGGGCTACACGAGCAGTACTTC
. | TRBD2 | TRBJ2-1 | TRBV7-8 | CASSLEFPGLAGGGDEQFF | TGTGCCAGCAGCTTAGAGTTCCCGGGACTAGCGGGAGGTGGCGATGAGCAGTTCTTC
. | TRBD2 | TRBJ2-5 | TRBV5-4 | CASALAAGGGETQYF | TGTGCCAGCGCCCTCGCAGCGGGAGGGGGAGAGACCCAGTACTTC